A selection of T cell receptor beta chains follows, all from one sample in a study of T cell repertoires in cytomegalovirus infection. Their target antigens are unknown. TCRdb used MiXCR to reprocess the reads, holding one entry per CDR3 protein. The table shows roughly 170,000 distinct CDR3 sequences, with roughly a fifth occurring only once. The sequencing used CD8+ T cells from cultured PBMCs, collected from culture after CMV antigen stimulation. The receptors originated from a human donor in good health (CMV status not recorded). Some clones in this sample may be carry-over from other donors' samples. Each CDR3 is given with its conserved first and last residue. A D gene is named only where the DNA matches it firmly. Only part of the rows carry a size: once, few, many, or a class if the clone is expanded.

clone_size: few; v_call: TRBV15; d_call: -; j_call: TRBJ2-2; cdr3_aa: CATSRDGSEELFF; cdr3_nt: TGTGCCACCAGCAGAGATGGTTCCGAGGAGCTGTTTTTT
clone_size: -; v_call: TRBV7-2; d_call: TRBD1; j_call: TRBJ2-7; cdr3_aa: CASSSTGGRAKEQYF; cdr3_nt: TGTGCCAGCAGCTCAACAGGGGGCAGGGCGAAGGAGCAGTACTTC
clone_size: -; v_call: TRBV6-2/TRBV6-3; d_call: -; j_call: TRBJ1-5; cdr3_aa: CASSQQNSNQPQHF; cdr3_nt: TGTGCCAGCAGTCAACAGAATAGCAATCAGCCCCAGCATTTT
clone_size: -; v_call: TRBV19; d_call: -; j_call: TRBJ2-3; cdr3_aa: CASSERLKATQYF; cdr3_nt: TGTGCCAGTAGTGAACGACTTAAGGCTACGCAGTATTTT
clone_size: few; v_call: TRBV4-3; d_call: -; j_call: TRBJ2-2; cdr3_aa: CASSQDGGHAKNTGELFF; cdr3_nt: TGCGCCAGCAGCCAAGATGGGGGCCACGCCAAGAACACCGGGGAGCTGTTTTTT
clone_size: -; v_call: TRBV7-9; d_call: TRBD1; j_call: TRBJ1-2; cdr3_aa: CASSLGDRAYGYTF; cdr3_nt: TGTGCCAGCAGCTTAGGAGACAGGGCCTATGGCTACACCTTC
clone_size: -; v_call: TRBV19; d_call: -; j_call: TRBJ1-1; cdr3_aa: CATDWGAVGGTEAFF; cdr3_nt: TGTGCTACGGACTGGGGGGCCGTAGGAGGAACTGAAGCTTTCTTT
clone_size: medium-sized; v_call: TRBV11-2; d_call: -; j_call: TRBJ2-7; cdr3_aa: CASSFVSTGRSSYEQYF; cdr3_nt: TGTGCCAGCAGCTTTGTTTCGACGGGCAGGAGCTCCTACGAGCAGTACTTC
clone_size: few; v_call: TRBV12-3/TRBV12-4; d_call: -; j_call: TRBJ2-7; cdr3_aa: CASSLNRHEQYF; cdr3_nt: TGTGCCAGCAGTTTAAACAGGCACGAGCAGTACTTC
clone_size: once; v_call: TRBV9; d_call: -; j_call: TRBJ2-7; cdr3_aa: CASSVGGQYEQYF; cdr3_nt: TGTGCCAGCAGCGTAGGGGGGCAATACGAGCAGTACTTC
clone_size: -; v_call: TRBV12-3/TRBV12-4; d_call: TRBD1; j_call: TRBJ2-3; cdr3_aa: CASSSPRQGRIASTDTQYF; cdr3_nt: TGTGCCAGCAGTTCCCCTCGACAGGGTCGGATCGCTAGCACAGATACGCAGTATTTT
clone_size: -; v_call: TRBV2; d_call: -; j_call: TRBJ1-2; cdr3_aa: CASSGRVGYGYTF; cdr3_nt: TGTGCCAGCAGTGGCAGGGTGGGCTATGGCTACACCTTC
clone_size: few; v_call: TRBV3-1; d_call: -; j_call: TRBJ1-1; cdr3_aa: CASSQEAWDSEAFF; cdr3_nt: TGTGCCAGCAGCCAAGAGGCGTGGGACTCTGAAGCTTTCTTT
clone_size: -; v_call: TRBV12-3/TRBV12-4; d_call: -; j_call: TRBJ1-2; cdr3_aa: CATAGAGSNYGYTF; cdr3_nt: TGTGCCACGGCAGGGGCGGGCTCTAACTATGGCTACACCTTC
clone_size: -; v_call: TRBV6-2/TRBV6-3; d_call: -; j_call: TRBJ2-2; cdr3_aa: CASSPDRRTGELFF; cdr3_nt: TGTGCCAGCAGCCCTGACCGTAGGACCGGGGAGCTGTTTTTT
clone_size: -; v_call: TRBV6-5; d_call: -; j_call: TRBJ2-3; cdr3_aa: CASSSGNSYTDTQYF; cdr3_nt: TGTGCCAGCAGTAGCGGCAATTCCTACACAGATACGCAGTATTTT
clone_size: few; v_call: TRBV7-2; d_call: -; j_call: TRBJ1-6; cdr3_aa: CASSPKGFYNSPLHF; cdr3_nt: TGTGCCAGCAGCCCGAAGGGGTTCTATAATTCACCCCTCCACTTT
clone_size: few; v_call: TRBV7-3; d_call: -; j_call: TRBJ2-1; cdr3_aa: CASSLWGSSYNEQFF; cdr3_nt: TGTGCCAGCAGCTTATGGGGGAGCTCCTACAATGAGCAGTTCTTC
clone_size: few; v_call: TRBV7-9; d_call: -; j_call: TRBJ1-1; cdr3_aa: CASSYSDSENTEAFF; cdr3_nt: TGTGCCAGCAGCTACTCGGACAGTGAAAACACTGAAGCTTTCTTT
clone_size: few; v_call: TRBV7-8; d_call: -; j_call: TRBJ1-1; cdr3_aa: CASSLKRSGSLNTEAFF; cdr3_nt: TGTGCCAGCAGCTTAAAGAGATCCGGTTCCCTGAACACTGAAGCTTTCTTT
clone_size: many; v_call: TRBV12-3/TRBV12-4; d_call: TRBD2; j_call: TRBJ2-7; cdr3_aa: CASAVTGGSSYEQYF; cdr3_nt: TGTGCCAGCGCTGTTACCGGGGGGAGCTCCTACGAGCAGTACTTC
clone_size: many; v_call: TRBV7-2; d_call: -; j_call: TRBJ2-3; cdr3_aa: CASSWSVSSTDTQYF; cdr3_nt: TGTGCCAGCAGCTGGTCGGTGTCTAGCACAGATACGCAGTATTTT
clone_size: -; v_call: TRBV4-1; d_call: -; j_call: TRBJ1-6; cdr3_aa: CASSLHQGSTLHF; cdr3_nt: TGCGCCAGCAGCCTCCACCAGGGAAGTACCCTCCACTTT
clone_size: -; v_call: TRBV19; d_call: TRBD1; j_call: TRBJ1-4; cdr3_aa: CASRGQATNEKLFF; cdr3_nt: TGTGCCAGTAGAGGACAGGCAACTAATGAAAAACTGTTTTTT
clone_size: few; v_call: TRBV24-1; d_call: TRBD1; j_call: TRBJ2-3; cdr3_aa: CATSDRGTGATDTQYF; cdr3_nt: TGTGCCACCAGTGACCGTGGGACAGGGGCCACAGATACGCAGTATTTT
clone_size: few; v_call: TRBV6-2/TRBV6-3; d_call: -; j_call: TRBJ2-7; cdr3_aa: CATSWGAPYEQYF; cdr3_nt: TGTGCCACAAGTTGGGGGGCCCCCTACGAGCAGTACTTC
clone_size: -; v_call: TRBV7-9; d_call: -; j_call: TRBJ2-3; cdr3_aa: CASSSAEGGADTQYF; cdr3_nt: TGTGCCAGCAGCTCAGCCGAGGGCGGCGCAGATACGCAGTATTTT
clone_size: few; v_call: TRBV11-2; d_call: -; j_call: TRBJ1-5; cdr3_aa: CASSHNYNQPQHF; cdr3_nt: TGTGCCAGCAGCCATAATTATAATCAGCCCCAGCATTTT
clone_size: -; v_call: TRBV4-1; d_call: -; j_call: TRBJ1-1; cdr3_aa: CASSQEGQQNTEAFF; cdr3_nt: TGCGCCAGCAGCCAAGAAGGACAGCAGAACACTGAAGCTTTCTTT
clone_size: few; v_call: TRBV28; d_call: TRBD1; j_call: TRBJ2-7; cdr3_aa: CASKGTEYEQYF; cdr3_nt: TGTGCCAGCAAAGGGACAGAATACGAGCAGTACTTC
clone_size: -; v_call: TRBV12-3/TRBV12-4; d_call: TRBD1; j_call: TRBJ2-3; cdr3_aa: CASRVAQGARTDTQYF; cdr3_nt: TGTGCCAGCAGAGTGGCTCAGGGGGCACGCACAGATACGCAGTATTTT
clone_size: -; v_call: TRBV7-2; d_call: -; j_call: TRBJ2-5; cdr3_aa: CASSLDLGSQETQYF; cdr3_nt: TGTGCCAGCAGCTTAGATCTGGGGTCACAAGAGACCCAGTACTTC
clone_size: few; v_call: TRBV6-2/TRBV6-3; d_call: -; j_call: TRBJ1-1; cdr3_aa: CASSPWEENTEAFF; cdr3_nt: TGTGCCAGCAGCCCCTGGGAGGAGAACACTGAAGCTTTCTTT
clone_size: -; v_call: TRBV7-9; d_call: -; j_call: TRBJ2-5; cdr3_aa: CASSLGISLETQYF; cdr3_nt: TGTGCCAGCAGCTTAGGAATTAGCCTGGAGACCCAGTACTTC
clone_size: -; v_call: TRBV7-6; d_call: -; j_call: TRBJ2-1; cdr3_aa: CASSLASGIGSYNEQFF; cdr3_nt: TGTGCCAGCAGCTTAGCGTCGGGGATCGGCTCCTACAATGAGCAGTTCTTC
clone_size: many; v_call: TRBV11-1; d_call: -; j_call: TRBJ2-1; cdr3_aa: CASSSLAEVYNEQFF; cdr3_nt: TGTGCCAGCAGCTCACTGGCGGAAGTTTACAATGAGCAGTTCTTC
clone_size: few; v_call: TRBV11-2; d_call: TRBD1; j_call: TRBJ2-2; cdr3_aa: CASSSFYRDRDTGELFF; cdr3_nt: TGTGCCAGCAGCTCGTTTTACCGGGACAGGGACACCGGGGAGCTGTTTTTT
clone_size: -; v_call: TRBV11-3; d_call: -; j_call: TRBJ2-2; cdr3_aa: CASSSRGWGPGGELFF; cdr3_nt: TGTGCCAGCAGCTCTCGAGGATGGGGGCCTGGCGGGGAGCTGTTTTTT
clone_size: -; v_call: TRBV11-3; d_call: -; j_call: TRBJ2-5; cdr3_aa: CASSLGVTGTQYF; cdr3_nt: TGTGCCAGCAGCTTGGGGGTAACAGGGACCCAGTACTTC
clone_size: few; v_call: TRBV11-2; d_call: -; j_call: TRBJ2-3; cdr3_aa: CASSSQLQFGGTDTQYF; cdr3_nt: TGTGCCAGCAGCTCGCAGCTACAATTTGGGGGCACAGATACGCAGTATTTT
clone_size: -; v_call: TRBV7-8; d_call: -; j_call: TRBJ2-1; cdr3_aa: CASSLGSGYEQFF; cdr3_nt: TGTGCCAGCAGCTTAGGGTCAGGGTATGAGCAGTTCTTC
clone_size: -; v_call: TRBV6-6; d_call: -; j_call: TRBJ1-5; cdr3_aa: CASTARHQSNQPQHF; cdr3_nt: TGTGCCAGCACCGCCAGACACCAGAGCAATCAGCCCCAGCATTTT
clone_size: few; v_call: TRBV7-9; d_call: -; j_call: TRBJ1-5; cdr3_aa: CASSDRDNDQPQHF; cdr3_nt: TGTGCCAGCAGCGACCGGGACAACGATCAGCCCCAGCATTTT
clone_size: -; v_call: TRBV6-2/TRBV6-3; d_call: -; j_call: TRBJ1-6; cdr3_aa: CASSYWTDNNSPLHF; cdr3_nt: TGTGCCAGCAGTTACTGGACAGACAATAATTCACCCCTCCACTTT
clone_size: -; v_call: TRBV7-2; d_call: -; j_call: TRBJ1-2; cdr3_aa: CASSPAAWLSSGANGYTF; cdr3_nt: TGTGCCAGCAGCCCTGCTGCCTGGTTATCCTCAGGGGCCAATGGCTACACCTTC